Detailed here is one T cell receptor beta chain. The source of the sample is a study of blood T cells in healthy people across ages. Through a sample-barcoded 5' primer and a J-beta primer mix, a second PCR was run for roughly 6 to 11 cycles. Using its own MiXCR run on the 5' RACE reads, TCRdb lists one record per CDR3 protein. The table records roughly 1,700,000 distinct CDR3 sequences, roughly 30% of them present only once. The trim removed 3 bases at V and 0 bases at J, leaving 1 base unmatched. The CDR3 totals 14 residues. Germline CDR1 SQVTM, CDR2 ANQGSEA. This TCR was recovered from a woman aged 30 to 39 in good health. This chain connects TRBV29-1 to TRBJ2-2; 7 bases are shared with TRBD1. Sequencing was performed on blood. The CDR3 spells CSVDRGSNTGELFF. The CDR3 DNA follows: TGCAGCGTTGACAGGGGGTCGAACACCGGGGAGCTGTTTTTT.